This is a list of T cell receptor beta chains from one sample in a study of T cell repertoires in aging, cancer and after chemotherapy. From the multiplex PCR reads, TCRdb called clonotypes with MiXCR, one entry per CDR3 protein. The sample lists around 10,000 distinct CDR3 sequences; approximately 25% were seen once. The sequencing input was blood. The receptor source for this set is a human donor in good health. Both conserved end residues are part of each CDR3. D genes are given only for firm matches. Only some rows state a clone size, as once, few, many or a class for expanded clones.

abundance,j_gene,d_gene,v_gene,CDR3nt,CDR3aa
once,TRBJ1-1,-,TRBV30,TGTGCCTGGAGTCCCGGGGTCAACACTGAAGCTTTCTTT,CAWSPGVNTEAFF
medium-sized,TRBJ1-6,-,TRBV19,TGTGCCAGTAGCCTCCTCGATTCACCCCTCCACTTT,CASSLLDSPLHF
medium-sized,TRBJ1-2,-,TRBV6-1,TGTGCCAGCAGTTTTGGACGGACCTCATTTGAGGGCTACACCTTC,CASSFGRTSFEGYTF
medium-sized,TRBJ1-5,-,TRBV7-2,TGTGCCAGCAGCTTAGGGCAGTATAGCAATCAGCCCCAGCATTTT,CASSLGQYSNQPQHF
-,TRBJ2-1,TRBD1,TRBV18,TGTGCCAGCTCACCTACCGGGACAGAATCCTACAATGAGCAGTTCTTC,CASSPTGTESYNEQFF
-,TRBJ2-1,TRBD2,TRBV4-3,TGCGCCAGCAGCCAAGATGAACCGGGACTAGCGGGAGGATCCTACAATGAGCAGTTCTTC,CASSQDEPGLAGGSYNEQFF
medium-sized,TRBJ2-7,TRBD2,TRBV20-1,TGCAGTGCTAGAGGGGAACGGGAGGACTACGAGCAGTACTTC,CSARGEREDYEQYF
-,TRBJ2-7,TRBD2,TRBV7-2,TGTGCCAGCAGCTTAGCGGGAGCGGGGGAGCAGTACTTC,CASSLAGAGEQYF
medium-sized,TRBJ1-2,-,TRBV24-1,TGTGCCACCAGCGTACTCTGGACCGGGACGGCGTATGGCTACACCTTC,CATSVLWTGTAYGYTF
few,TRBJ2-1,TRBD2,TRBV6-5,TGTGCCAGCGGCCCTCTCAGCGGGAGGGAGTTCTTC,CASGPLSGREFF
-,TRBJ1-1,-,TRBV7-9,TGTGCCAGCAGACACGACAGAATGAACACTGAAGCTTTCTTT,CASRHDRMNTEAFF
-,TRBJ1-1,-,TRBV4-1,TGCGCCAGCAGCCAAGTCCGGGCGGGCGAGATCATGAACACTGAAGCTTTCTTT,CASSQVRAGEIMNTEAFF
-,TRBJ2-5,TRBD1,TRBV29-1,TGCAGCGTTGAACCGGGACAGGGTAGGTACCAAGAGACCCAGTACTTC,CSVEPGQGRYQETQYF
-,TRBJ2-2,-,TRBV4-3,TGCGCCAGCAGCCAATATGTGAGGCCGGGCACCGGGGAGCTGTTTTTT,CASSQYVRPGTGELFF
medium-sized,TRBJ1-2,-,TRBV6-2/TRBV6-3,TGTGCCAGCAGTAGGCCCTTGGGGCCCGCCTATGGCTACACCTTC,CASSRPLGPAYGYTF
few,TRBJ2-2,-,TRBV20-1,TGCAGTGCTACCAACCCCGGGGCGGGAACCGGGGAGCTGTTTTTT,CSATNPGAGTGELFF
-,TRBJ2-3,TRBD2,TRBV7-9,TGTGCCAGCAGCTTAAGGCTAGCGGGAGGGTCAGATACGCAGTATTTT,CASSLRLAGGSDTQYF
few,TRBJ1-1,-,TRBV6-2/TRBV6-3,TGTGCCAGCAGTTACTCGACCTCGGGAGCTGAAGCTTTCTTT,CASSYSTSGAEAFF
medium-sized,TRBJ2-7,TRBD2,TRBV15,TGTGCCACCAGCAGAGAAGCGGGGACTAGCGACGGAGAGCAGTACTTC,CATSREAGTSDGEQYF
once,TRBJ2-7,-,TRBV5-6,TGTGCCAGCAGTCAGGAGGGGGTCTCCTACGAGCAGTACTTC,CASSQEGVSYEQYF
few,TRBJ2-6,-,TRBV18,TGTGCCAGCTCACCCGCAGAGGACTACTCTGGGGCCAACGTCCTGACTTTC,CASSPAEDYSGANVLTF
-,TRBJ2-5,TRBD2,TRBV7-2,TGTGCCAGCAGCTTTTGGGGCGGGGGAAAAGAGACCCAGTACTTC,CASSFWGGGKETQYF
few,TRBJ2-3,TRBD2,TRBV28,TGTGCCAGCAGCAAGACTAGCGGGACCTCAGATACGCAGTATTTT,CASSKTSGTSDTQYF
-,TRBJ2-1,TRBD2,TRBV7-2,TGTGCCAGCAGCTTAGATCATACTAGCGACAACAATGAGCAGTTCTTC,CASSLDHTSDNNEQFF
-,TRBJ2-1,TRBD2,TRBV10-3,TGTGCCATCAGTCTCACTAGCGGGAGAGACAATGAGCAGTTCTTC,CAISLTSGRDNEQFF
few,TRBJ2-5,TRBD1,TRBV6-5,TGTGCCAGCAGTTACTTCCCAGGGGGCGTGTCAGAGACCCAGTACTTC,CASSYFPGGVSETQYF
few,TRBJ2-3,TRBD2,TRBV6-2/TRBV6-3,TGTGCCAGCAGTTATGGGCCGGGACTAGCGTCGGCAGATACGCAGTATTTT,CASSYGPGLASADTQYF
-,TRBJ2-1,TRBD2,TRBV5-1,TGCGCCAGCAGCTTGGTAGGGGCTAGCGGTGAGCAGTTCTTC,CASSLVGASGEQFF
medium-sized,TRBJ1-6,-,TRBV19,TGTGCCAGTAGGAGCAGCCGAGATAATTCACCCCTCCACTTT,CASRSSRDNSPLHF
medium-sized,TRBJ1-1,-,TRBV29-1,TGCAGCGCCGATGACAGGAACACTGAAGCTTTCTTT,CSADDRNTEAFF
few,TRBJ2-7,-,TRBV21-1,TGTGCCAGCAGCAAAGAAAGGCAAGCAAGGGAGCAGTACTTC,CASSKERQAREQYF
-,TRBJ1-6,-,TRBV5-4,TGTGCCAGCAGCTCTTCAGATCACTCCTATAATTCACCCCTCCACTTT,CASSSSDHSYNSPLHF
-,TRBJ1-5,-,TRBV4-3,TGCGCCAGCAACCTTAAAGGGCCAAATCAGCCCCAGCATTTT,CASNLKGPNQPQHF
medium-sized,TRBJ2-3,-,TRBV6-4,TGTGCCAGCAGTGACGGGGGCCATACGCAGTATTTT,CASSDGGHTQYF
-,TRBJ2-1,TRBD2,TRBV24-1,TGTGCCACTAGTACTAGCGGGAAAAGCTCCTACAATGAGCAGTTCTTC,CATSTSGKSSYNEQFF
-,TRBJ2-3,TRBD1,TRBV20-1,TGCAGTGCTCTACCCAGGGGGCTCACAGATACGCAGTATTTT,CSALPRGLTDTQYF
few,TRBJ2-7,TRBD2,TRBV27,TGTGCCAGCGCACGACTAGCGGGCCCCTACGAGCAGTACTTC,CASARLAGPYEQYF
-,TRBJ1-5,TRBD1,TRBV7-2,TGTGCCAGCAGTTTAACCCACGGACAGGCTTTCAATAGCAATCAGCCCCAGCATTTT,CASSLTHGQAFNSNQPQHF
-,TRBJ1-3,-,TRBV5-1,TGCGGCAGCTCTAGAGACACAAACCCCTCTGGAAACACCATATATTTT,CGSSRDTNPSGNTIYF
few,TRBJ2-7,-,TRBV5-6,TGTGCCAGCAGCTTGAATTACGAGCAGTACTTC,CASSLNYEQYF
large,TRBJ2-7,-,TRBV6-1,TGTGCCAGCAGTGAAGTAGCAGACACAACCTACGAGCAGTACTTC,CASSEVADTTYEQYF
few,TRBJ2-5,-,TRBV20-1,TGCAGTGCTAGAGATCCTATCTTCGCGTACCAAGAGACCCAGTACTTC,CSARDPIFAYQETQYF
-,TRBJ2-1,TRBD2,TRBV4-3,TGCGCCAGCAGCCAATGGTTCCTGGGCGCGGGAGGTTCAAATGAGCAGTTCTTC,CASSQWFLGAGGSNEQFF
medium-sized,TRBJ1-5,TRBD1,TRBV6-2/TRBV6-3,TGTGCCAGCAGTTACTCGAAGGGGACAGGGATTCAGCCCCAGCATTTT,CASSYSKGTGIQPQHF
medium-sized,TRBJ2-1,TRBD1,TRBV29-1,TGCAGCGCTGGGACAGGGGATTGGAATGAGCAGTTCTTC,CSAGTGDWNEQFF